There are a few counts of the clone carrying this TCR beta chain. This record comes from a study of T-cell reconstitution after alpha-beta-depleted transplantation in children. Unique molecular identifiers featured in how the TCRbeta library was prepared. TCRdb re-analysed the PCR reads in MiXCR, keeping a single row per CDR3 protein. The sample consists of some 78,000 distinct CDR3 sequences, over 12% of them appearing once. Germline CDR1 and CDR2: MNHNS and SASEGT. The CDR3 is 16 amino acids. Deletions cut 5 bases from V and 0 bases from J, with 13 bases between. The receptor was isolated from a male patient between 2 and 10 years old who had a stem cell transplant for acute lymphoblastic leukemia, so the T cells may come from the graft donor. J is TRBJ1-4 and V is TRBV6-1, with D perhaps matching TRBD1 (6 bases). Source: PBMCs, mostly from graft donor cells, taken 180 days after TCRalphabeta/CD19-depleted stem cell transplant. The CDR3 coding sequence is TGTGCCAGCAGTATTCCCCACAGGGCAACTAATGAAAAACTGTTTTTT. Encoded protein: CASSIPHRATNEKLFF.